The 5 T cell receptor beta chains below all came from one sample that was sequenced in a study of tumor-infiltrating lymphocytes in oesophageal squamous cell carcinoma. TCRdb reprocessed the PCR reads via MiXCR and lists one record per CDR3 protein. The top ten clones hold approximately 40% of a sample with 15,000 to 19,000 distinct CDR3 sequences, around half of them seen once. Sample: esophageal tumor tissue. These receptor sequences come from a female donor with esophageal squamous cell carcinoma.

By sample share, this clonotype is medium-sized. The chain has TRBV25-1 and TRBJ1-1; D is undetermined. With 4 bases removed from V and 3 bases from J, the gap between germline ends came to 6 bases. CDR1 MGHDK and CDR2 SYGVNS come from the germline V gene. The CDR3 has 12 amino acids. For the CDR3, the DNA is TGTGCCAGCAGTGCGCAGTACACTGAAGCTTTCTTT. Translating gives CASSAQYTEAFF.

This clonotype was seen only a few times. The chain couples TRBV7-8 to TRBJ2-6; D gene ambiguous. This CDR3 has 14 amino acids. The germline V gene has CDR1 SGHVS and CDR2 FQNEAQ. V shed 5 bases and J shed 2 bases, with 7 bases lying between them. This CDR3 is CASSPTAGANVLTF. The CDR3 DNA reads TGTGCCAGCAGCCCTACGGCTGGGGCCAACGTCCTGACTTTC.

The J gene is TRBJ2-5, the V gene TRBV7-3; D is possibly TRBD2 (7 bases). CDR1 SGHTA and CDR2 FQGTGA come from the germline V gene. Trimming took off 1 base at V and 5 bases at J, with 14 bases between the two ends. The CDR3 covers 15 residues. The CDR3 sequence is CASSLRGGAAETQYF. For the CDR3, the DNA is TGTGCCAGCAGCTTAAGGGGGGGGGCCGCGGAGACCCAGTACTTC.

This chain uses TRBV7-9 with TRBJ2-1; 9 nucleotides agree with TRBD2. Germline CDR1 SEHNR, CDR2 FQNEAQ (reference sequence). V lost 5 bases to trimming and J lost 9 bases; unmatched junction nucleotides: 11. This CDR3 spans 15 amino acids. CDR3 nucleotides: TGTGCCAGCAGCCGTATAGCGGGAGCCAGGGGTGAGCAGTTCTTC. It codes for CASSRIAGARGEQFF.

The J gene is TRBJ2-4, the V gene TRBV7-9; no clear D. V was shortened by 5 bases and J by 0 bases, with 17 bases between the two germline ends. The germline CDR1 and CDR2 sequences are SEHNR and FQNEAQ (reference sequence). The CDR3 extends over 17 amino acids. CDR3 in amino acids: CASSPPRSDLAKNIQYF. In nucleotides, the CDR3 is TGTGCCAGCAGCCCCCCAAGGAGTGATCTAGCCAAAAACATTCAGTACTTC.